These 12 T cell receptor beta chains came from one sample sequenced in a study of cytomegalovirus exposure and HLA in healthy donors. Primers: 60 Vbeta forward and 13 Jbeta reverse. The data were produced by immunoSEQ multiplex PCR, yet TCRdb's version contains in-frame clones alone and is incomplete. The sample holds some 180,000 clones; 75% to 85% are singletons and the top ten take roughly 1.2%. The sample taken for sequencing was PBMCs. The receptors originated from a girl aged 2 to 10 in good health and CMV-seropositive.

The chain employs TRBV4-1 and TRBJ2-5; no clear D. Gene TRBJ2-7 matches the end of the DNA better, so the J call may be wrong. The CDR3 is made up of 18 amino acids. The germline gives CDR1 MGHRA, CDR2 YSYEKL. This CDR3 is CASSQAIPRSTTTYEQYF. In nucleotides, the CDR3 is TGCGCCAGCAGCCAAGCCATCCCCCGGAGCACAACCACCTACGAGCAGTACTTC.

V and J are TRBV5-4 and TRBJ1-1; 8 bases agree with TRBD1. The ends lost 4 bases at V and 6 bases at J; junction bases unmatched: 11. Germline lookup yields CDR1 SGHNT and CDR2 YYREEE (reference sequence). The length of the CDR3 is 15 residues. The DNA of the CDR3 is TGTGCCAGCAGCAACCGACAGGGGATTTGGGCTGAAGCTTTCTTT. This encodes CASSNRQGIWAEAFF.

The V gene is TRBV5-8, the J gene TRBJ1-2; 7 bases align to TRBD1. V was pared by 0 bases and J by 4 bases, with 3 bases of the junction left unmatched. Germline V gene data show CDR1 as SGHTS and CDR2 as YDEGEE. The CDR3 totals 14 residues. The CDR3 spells CASSLGDRVYGYTF. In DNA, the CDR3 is TGTGCCAGCAGCTTGGGAGACAGGGTCTATGGCTACACCTTC.

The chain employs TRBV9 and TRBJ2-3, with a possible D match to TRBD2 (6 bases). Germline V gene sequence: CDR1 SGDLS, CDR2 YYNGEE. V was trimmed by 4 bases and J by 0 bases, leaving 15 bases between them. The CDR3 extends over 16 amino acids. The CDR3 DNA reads TGTGCCAGCAGCTCCTCCCTAGCGATGAGCACAGATACGCAGTATTTT. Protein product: CASSSSLAMSTDTQYF.

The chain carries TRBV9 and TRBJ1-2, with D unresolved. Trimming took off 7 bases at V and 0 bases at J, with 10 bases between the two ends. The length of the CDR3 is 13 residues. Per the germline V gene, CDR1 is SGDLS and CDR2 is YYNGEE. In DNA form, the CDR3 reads TGTGCCAGCTCTGACACACCTAACTATGGCTACACCTTC. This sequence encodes CASSDTPNYGYTF.

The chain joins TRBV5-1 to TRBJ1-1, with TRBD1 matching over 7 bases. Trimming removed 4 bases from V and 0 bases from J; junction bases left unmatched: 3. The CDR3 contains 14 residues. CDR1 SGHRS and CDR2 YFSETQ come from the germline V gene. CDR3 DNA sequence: TGCGCCAGCAGCCAGGACAGGCTGAACACTGAAGCTTTCTTT. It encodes CASSQDRLNTEAFF.

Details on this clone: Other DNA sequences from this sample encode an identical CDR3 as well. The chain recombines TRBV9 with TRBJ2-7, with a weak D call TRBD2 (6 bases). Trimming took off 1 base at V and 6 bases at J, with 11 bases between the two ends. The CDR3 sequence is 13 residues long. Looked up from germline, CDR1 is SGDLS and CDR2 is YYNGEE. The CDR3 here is CASSVTGVGEQYF. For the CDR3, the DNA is TGTGCCAGCAGCGTAACGGGAGTTGGCGAGCAGTACTTC.

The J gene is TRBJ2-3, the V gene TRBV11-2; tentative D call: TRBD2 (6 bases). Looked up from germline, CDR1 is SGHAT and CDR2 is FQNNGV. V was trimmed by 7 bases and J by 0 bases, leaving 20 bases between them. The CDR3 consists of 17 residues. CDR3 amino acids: CASTPRVAGFSTDTQYF. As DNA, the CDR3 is TGTGCCAGCACCCCAAGGGTGGCGGGATTTAGCACAGATACGCAGTATTTT.

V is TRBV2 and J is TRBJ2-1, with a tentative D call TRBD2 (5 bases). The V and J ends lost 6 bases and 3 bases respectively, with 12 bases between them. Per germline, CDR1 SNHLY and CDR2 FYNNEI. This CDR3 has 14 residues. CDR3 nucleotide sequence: TGTGCCAGCAGGGACTCCGGGAACTACAATGAGCAGTTCTTC. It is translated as CASRDSGNYNEQFF.

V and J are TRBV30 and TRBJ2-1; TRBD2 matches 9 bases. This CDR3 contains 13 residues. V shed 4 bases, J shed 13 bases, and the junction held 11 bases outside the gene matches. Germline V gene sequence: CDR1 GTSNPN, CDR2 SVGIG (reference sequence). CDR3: CAWNPRTSVEQFF. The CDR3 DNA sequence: TGTGCCTGGAACCCTCGGACTAGCGTAGAACAGTTCTTC.

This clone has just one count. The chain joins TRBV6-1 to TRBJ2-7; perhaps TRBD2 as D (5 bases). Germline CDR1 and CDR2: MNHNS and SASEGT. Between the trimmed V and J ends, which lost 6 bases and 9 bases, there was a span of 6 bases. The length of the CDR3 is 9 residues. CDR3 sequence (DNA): TGTGCCAGCAGCGGAGGGCAGTACTTC. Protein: CASSGGQYF.

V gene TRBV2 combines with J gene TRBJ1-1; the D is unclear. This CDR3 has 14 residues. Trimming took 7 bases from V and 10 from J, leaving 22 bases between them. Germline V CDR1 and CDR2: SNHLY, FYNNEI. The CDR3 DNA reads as TGTGCCAGCATTCTAGAGGGTCTCCGATCGGGAGCTTTCTTT. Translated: CASILEGLRSGAFF.